This TCR beta chain was observed in a study of CD4 T cells in relation to SARS-CoV-2 and coronaviruses. Background on the study: TCR beta CDR3s were sequenced after approximately ten-day antigen culture of PBMCs.

CDR1 and CDR2 (germline): LNHNV, YYDKDF (reference sequence). Trimming removed 0 bases at V and 11 bases at J, with 17 bases between. The CDR3 contains 15 residues. Sequencing used immunoSEQ multiplex PCR; TCRdb keeps in-frame clones, though not all of them. The sample includes fewer than 25,000 clones, 77% of them seen just once. Before the COVID-19 pandemic, during about 2011-2018, CD4+ T cells were taken from unexposed donors. After around nine days of culture, CD4+ T cells were isolated. As cell numbers allowed, unexposed-donor CD4+ T cells faced SARS-CoV-2 S/N and four cold-coronavirus spikes. Points on this clone: Its matching antigen is unknown.

General observations from the study: Monoreactive clones expanded significantly more to SARS-CoV-2 than crossreactive clones did.

This chain links TRBV15 with TRBJ1-5; no definite D call. Material for sequencing was CD4+ T cells from PBMCs, cultured in vitro. The clonotype comes from a human donor in good health. The CDR3 region is CATSRDRRFNGAQHF. The CDR3 bases are TGTGCCACCAGCAGAGATCGGCGGTTCAATGGAGCCCAGCATTTT.